This record covers a single T cell receptor beta chain. CDR1 and CDR2 (germline): MGHDK, SYGVNS. The V and J ends lost 7 bases and 2 bases respectively, with 10 bases between them. CDR3 length equals 13 residues. This specimen belongs to a study of blood T cells in healthy people across ages. Through a sample-barcoded 5' primer and a J-beta primer mix, a second PCR was run for roughly 6 to 12 cycles. TCRdb analysed the 5' RACE reads with MiXCR anew, one entry per CDR3 protein. The sample lists roughly 800,000 distinct CDR3 sequences, roughly 26% seen once, with 2.5% to 3.5% in the top ten. The data also belong to a second study, concerning T cells of mothers and their children. According to that study: Sequencing got over 8 million TCR beta CDR3 reads from each mother and roughly 2.7 million from each child.

The sample was blood. V gene TRBV25-1 combines with J gene TRBJ2-3, with a tentative D call TRBD1 (6 bases). The clonotype comes from a boy aged 10-17 years in good health. The CDR3 loop reads CASTRGDTDTQYF. The DNA of the CDR3 is TGTGCCAGCACCAGGGGAGACACAGATACGCAGTATTTT.